This T cell receptor (beta chain) stems from a study of shared clonotypes between healthy human individuals. Between the trimmed V and J ends, which lost 7 bases and 0 bases, there was a span of 15 bases. Germline-derived CDR1 and CDR2 are LGHNT and FRNRAP. The CDR3 runs 15 residues. Generated by immunoSEQ multiplex PCR, the TCRdb table keeps only in-frame clones and is missing some. Here the sample spans millions of clones, about 95% being singletons. Naive CD8 isolation took CD45RO-negative cells positively selected for CCR7 and excluded terminally differentiated effector memory CD45RA+ cells. The sequenced sample was naive CD8+ T cells sorted from blood. The chain combines TRBV12-5 with TRBJ2-5; TRBD2 might be the D (6 bases). The receptor was isolated from a young man in good health. The CDR3 DNA is TGTGCTAGTGCCCCGCAGCGGGTGTACCAAGAGACCCAGTACTTC. This gives the protein CASAPQRVYQETQYF. The variable domain in full, completed from reference TRBV12-5 and TRBJ2-5, reads DARVTQTPRHKVTEMGQEVTMRCQPILGHNTVFWYRQTMMQGLELLAYFRNRAPLDDSGMPKDRFSAEMPDATLATLKIQPSEPRDSAVYFCASAPQRVYQETQYFGPGTRLLVL.